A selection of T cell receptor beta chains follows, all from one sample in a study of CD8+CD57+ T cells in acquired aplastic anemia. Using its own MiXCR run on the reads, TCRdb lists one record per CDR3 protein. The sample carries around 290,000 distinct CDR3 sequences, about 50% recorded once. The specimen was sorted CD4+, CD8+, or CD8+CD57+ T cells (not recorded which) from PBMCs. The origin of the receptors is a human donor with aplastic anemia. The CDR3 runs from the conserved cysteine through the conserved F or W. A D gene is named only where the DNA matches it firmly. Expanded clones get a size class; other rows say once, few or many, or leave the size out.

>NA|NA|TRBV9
CASSVGLAGSNEKLFF
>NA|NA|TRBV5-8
CASSLPAAPTEAFF
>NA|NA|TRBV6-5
CASRRTASYEQYF
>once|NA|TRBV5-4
CASSLVRVGNEQFF
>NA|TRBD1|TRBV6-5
CASSRTSSGTENSPLHF
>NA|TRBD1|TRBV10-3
CAISGLGTGRTEAFF
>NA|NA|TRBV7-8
CASSLKWAIDEKLFF
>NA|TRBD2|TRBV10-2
CASIRLAGIEDTQYF
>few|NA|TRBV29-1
CSALQGFQETQYF
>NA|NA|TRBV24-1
CATSDIDPFTDTQYF
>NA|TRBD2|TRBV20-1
CSARDLAGGSTDTQYF
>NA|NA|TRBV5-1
CASSVHRGGQVLF
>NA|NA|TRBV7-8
CASHSGGSNQPQHF
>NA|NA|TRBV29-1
CSVESQGVWTEAFF
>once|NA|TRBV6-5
CASSGGAYTEAFFGNTIYF
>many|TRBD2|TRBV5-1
CASSLGGGPLGTQYF
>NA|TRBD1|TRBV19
CASSVATGLNTEAFF
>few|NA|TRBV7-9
CASRRQESGNTGELFF
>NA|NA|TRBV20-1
CSARDSRGLYNSPLHF
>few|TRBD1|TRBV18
CASSIDRGANYGYTF
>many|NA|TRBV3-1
CASSSSGARETQYF
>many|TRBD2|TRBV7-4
CASSQGLAGNWYQETQYF
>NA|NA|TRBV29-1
CSVAPRGNTEAFF
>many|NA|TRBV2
CASNQGRRNTEAFF
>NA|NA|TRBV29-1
CSVEEVSGNTIYF
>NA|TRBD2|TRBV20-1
CSARASVLAGVAETQYF
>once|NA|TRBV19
CAGRDRGSTEAFF
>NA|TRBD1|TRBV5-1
CASSLGGQEADTQYF